This T cell receptor (beta chain) was profiled in a study of blood T cell repertoires in COVID-19. V was pared by 5 bases and J by 7 bases, with 15 bases between. Germline V gene data show CDR1 as SGHTA and CDR2 as FQGNSA. CDR3 length: 15 amino acids. Original methodology: The assay estimated nucleated cells by amplifying reference gene primers. Clones were read by immunoSEQ multiplex PCR, and TCRdb kept only the in-frame ones, dropping some. V, J and clone size are taken as reported in that table, and D and trimming were inferred from the DNA itself. This sample has about 230,000 clones, with around four fifths found just once.

This sequence was found in a man aged 35 to 55 with active or convalescent COVID-19. The sequenced sample consisted of peripheral blood. This sequence joins TRBV7-2 and TRBJ1-6; D not resolved. CDR3 sequence reads: CASSPGRGGNSPLHF. CDR3 in DNA: TGTGCCAGCAGCCCGGGTAGAGGCGGCAATTCACCCCTCCACTTT.